The rows below give T cell receptor beta chains drawn from one sample of a study of cytotoxic CD8 clonotypes in ibrutinib-treated CLL. Method: immunoSEQ multiplex PCR; TCRdb's copy keeps in-frame clones and lacks some. The sample yields 330,000 or so clones, 67% seen once. The sequenced sample was PBMCs, obtained after 36 months of ibrutinib treatment. Receptor source: a human donor with chronic lymphocytic leukemia. Both conserved end residues are part of each CDR3. The D gene is left open where the match is weak. Not all rows give a size; the values are once, few, many and, for expanded clones, a class.

TRBV6-5	NA	TRBJ2-7	TRBD2	CASSRGLAGVSEQYF	TGTGCCAGCAGTCGTGGACTAGCGGGAGTAAGCGAGCAGTACTTC
TRBV19	many	TRBJ2-3	NA	CASSTTTDTQYF	TGTGCCAGTAGTACCACCACAGATACGCAGTATTTT
TRBV25-1	NA	TRBJ2-4	NA	CASSGTGDGIQYF	TGTGCCAGCAGCGGTACGGGTGATGGCATTCAGTACTTC
TRBV4-1	NA	TRBJ2-1	NA	CASSQRQEFEQFF	TGCGCCAGCAGCCAACGACAGGAATTTGAGCAGTTCTTC
TRBV9	NA	TRBJ2-2	TRBD1	CASSRQGLAGELFF	TGTGCCAGCAGTAGACAGGGGCTAGCCGGGGAGCTGTTTTTT
TRBV6-6	NA	TRBJ2-3	NA	CASSDLYTDTQYF	TGTGCCAGCAGTGACCTGTACACAGATACGCAGTATTTT
TRBV5-4	few	TRBJ2-2	NA	CASSLQGNTGELFF	TGTGCCAGCAGCTTACAGGGGAACACCGGGGAGCTGTTTTTT
TRBV11-2	NA	TRBJ2-7	TRBD1	CASSPDRTLYEQYF	TGTGCCAGCAGCCCGGACAGGACCCTCTACGAGCAGTACTTC
TRBV10-3	NA	TRBJ1-2	NA	CAISGEVDYTF	TGTGCCATCAGTGGCGAGGTTGACTACACCTTC
TRBV11-3	NA	TRBJ2-7	NA	CASSSQGREQYF	TGTGCCAGCAGCTCGCAGGGGCGGGAGCAGTACTTC
TRBV5-1	NA	TRBJ2-3	TRBD2	CASRTGYFTTSGSFTDTQYF	TGCGCCAGCAGGACAGGGTATTTCACGACTAGCGGGAGTTTCACAGATACGCAGTATTTT
TRBV7-3	NA	TRBJ1-1	TRBD1	CASSWVGGDTEAFF	TGTGCCAGCAGTTGGGTAGGGGGCGACACTGAAGCTTTCTTT
TRBV6-5	NA	TRBJ2-5	TRBD2	CASSYGLAQETQYF	TGTGCCAGCAGCTATGGACTAGCACAAGAGACCCAGTACTTC
TRBV6-6	NA	TRBJ2-7	NA	CASSYLGISSYEQYF	TGTGCCAGCAGTTACCTGGGAATAAGCTCCTACGAGCAGTACTTC
TRBV7-8	few	TRBJ1-1	NA	CASSLAIGVAEAFF	TGTGCCAGCAGCTTAGCGATAGGGGTCGCTGAAGCTTTCTTT
TRBV5-1	NA	TRBJ2-1	NA	CASSLPRNEQFF	TGCGCCAGCAGCCTCCCACGAAATGAGCAGTTCTTC
TRBV9	NA	TRBJ1-2	TRBD1	CASSVDRVDYGYTF	TGTGCCAGCAGCGTCGACAGGGTGGACTATGGCTACACCTTC
TRBV19	few	TRBJ1-2	NA	CASSPNRDGYTF	TGTGCCAGTAGTCCGAACAGGGATGGCTACACCTTC
TRBV9	NA	TRBJ2-2	NA	CASSVEGLNTGELFF	TGTGCCAGCAGCGTAGAGGGACTGAACACCGGGGAGCTGTTTTTT
TRBV6-5	NA	TRBJ2-5	TRBD2	CASRHGTSPWRTQYF	TGTGCCAGCAGACACGGGACTAGCCCATGGAGGACCCAGTACTTC
TRBV10-3	NA	TRBJ1-2	NA	CAISDPGQPSYGYTF	TGTGCCATCAGTGACCCCGGACAGCCTAGCTATGGCTACACCTTC
TRBV5-1	NA	TRBJ1-2	NA	CASSLVFRGQGGYTF	TGCGCCAGCAGCTTGGTCTTTAGGGGCCAAGGTGGCTACACCTTC
TRBV7-6	NA	TRBJ2-1	TRBD2	CASSHREGLAGGSYNEQFF	TGTGCCAGCAGCCACAGGGAGGGACTAGCGGGAGGTTCCTACAATGAGCAGTTCTTC
TRBV4-1	NA	TRBJ1-2	NA	CASSQPGEAYGYTF	TGCGCCAGCAGCCAACCAGGTGAAGCATATGGCTACACCTTC
TRBV2	NA	TRBJ2-3	TRBD2	CASSESGSRPDTQYF	TGTGCCAGCAGTGAGAGCGGGAGTAGGCCAGATACGCAGTATTTT
TRBV2	few	TRBJ2-7	TRBD2	CASTGGPSYEQYF	TGTGCCAGCACGGGGGGGCCTTCCTACGAGCAGTACTTC
TRBV7-9	NA	TRBJ2-7	NA	CASSLPPYEQYF	TGTGCCAGCAGCTTACCCCCCTACGAGCAGTACTTC
TRBV15	NA	TRBJ2-3	TRBD2	CATRSGGTDTQYF	TGTGCCACCCGTAGCGGGGGCACAGATACGCAGTATTTT
TRBV29-1	NA	TRBJ1-1	NA	CSVSPGDTEAFF	TGCAGCGTTTCTCCCGGGGACACTGAAGCTTTCTTT
TRBV4-1	NA	TRBJ2-3	NA	CASSQISSFTDTQYF	TGCGCCAGCAGCCAAATATCGTCTTTCACAGATACGCAGTATTTT
TRBV14	NA	TRBJ1-5	NA	CASSQEFVRSSNQPQHF	TGTGCCAGCAGCCAAGAGTTCGTAAGGAGTTCCAATCAGCCCCAGCATTTT
TRBV7-9	few	TRBJ1-2	NA	CASSPKGSGQGYTF	TGTGCCAGCAGCCCAAAGGGGTCAGGCCAGGGCTACACCTTC
TRBV11-1	NA	TRBJ2-5	NA	CASSPGGGGGKTQYF	TGTGCCAGCAGCCCAGGGGGAGGGGGTGGCAAGACCCAGTACTTC
TRBV13	NA	TRBJ2-7	TRBD1	CASSYNHRGHEQYF	TGTGCCAGCAGCTACAACCACAGGGGTCACGAGCAGTACTTC
TRBV7-9	NA	TRBJ2-7	NA	CASSPPTGTYEQYF	TGTGCCAGCAGCCCACCGACGGGAACCTACGAGCAGTACTTC
TRBV19	once	TRBJ1-2	NA	CASSIDRGQYGYTF	TGTGCCAGTAGTATAGATCGAGGACAGTACGGCTACACCTTC
TRBV10-2	once	TRBJ2-7	TRBD1	CASTPATGLTLRSYEQYF	TGCGCCAGCACCCCGGCGACAGGGCTGACCCTGAGAAGCTACGAGCAGTACTTC
TRBV7-6	few	TRBJ2-5	NA	CASSLVDQETQYF	TGTGCCAGCAGCTTAGTCGACCAAGAGACCCAGTACTTC
TRBV6-1	NA	TRBJ2-7	NA	CASSEGSSRDRRYEQYF	TGTGCCAGCAGTGAAGGAAGCTCTAGAGACAGGCGCTACGAGCAGTACTTC
TRBV5-1	few	TRBJ2-5	TRBD2	CASSPRGGRETQYF	TGCGCCAGCAGCCCCCGCGGGGGGCGTGAGACCCAGTACTTC
TRBV27	NA	TRBJ2-5	TRBD2	CASSLTPPGLAGPETQYF	TGTGCCAGCAGTTTAACCCCCCCGGGACTAGCGGGGCCAGAGACCCAGTACTTC
TRBV10-1	NA	TRBJ2-5	TRBD2	CASSEYGTTQETQYF	TGCGCCAGCAGTGAGTATGGGACTACGCAAGAGACCCAGTACTTC
TRBV7-2	NA	TRBJ1-1	TRBD1	CASSPTGGHGEAFF	TGTGCCAGCAGCCCGACAGGGGGTCACGGTGAAGCTTTCTTT
TRBV10-3	NA	TRBJ1-5	NA	CAISESFNQPQHF	TGTGCCATCAGTGAGTCGTTCAATCAGCCCCAGCATTTT
TRBV4-3	NA	TRBJ2-7	TRBD2	CASSQGLAGVTYEQYF	TGCGCCAGCAGCCAAGGGCTAGCGGGAGTTACCTACGAGCAGTACTTC